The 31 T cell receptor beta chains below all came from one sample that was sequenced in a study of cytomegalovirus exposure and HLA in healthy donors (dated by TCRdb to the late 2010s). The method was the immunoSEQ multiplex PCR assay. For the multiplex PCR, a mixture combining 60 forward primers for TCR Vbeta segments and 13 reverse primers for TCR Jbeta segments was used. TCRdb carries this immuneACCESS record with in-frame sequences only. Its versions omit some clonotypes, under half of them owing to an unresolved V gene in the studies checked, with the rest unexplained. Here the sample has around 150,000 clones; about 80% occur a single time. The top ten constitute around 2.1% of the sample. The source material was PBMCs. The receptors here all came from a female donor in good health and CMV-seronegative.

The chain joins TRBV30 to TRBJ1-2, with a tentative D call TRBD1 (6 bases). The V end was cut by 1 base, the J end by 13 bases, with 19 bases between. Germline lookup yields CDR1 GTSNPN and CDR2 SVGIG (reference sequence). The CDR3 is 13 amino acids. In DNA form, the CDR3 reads TGTGCCTGGAGTGCCCGACAGGCTTCCCCTCCCACCTTC. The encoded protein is CAWSARQASPPTF.

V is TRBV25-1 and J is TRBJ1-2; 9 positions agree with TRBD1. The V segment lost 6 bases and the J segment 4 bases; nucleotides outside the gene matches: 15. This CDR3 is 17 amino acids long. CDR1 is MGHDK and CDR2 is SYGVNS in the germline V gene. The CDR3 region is CASSPSGTGPKTYGYTF. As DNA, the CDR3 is TGTGCCAGCAGCCCTTCAGGGACAGGGCCGAAGACCTATGGCTACACCTTC.

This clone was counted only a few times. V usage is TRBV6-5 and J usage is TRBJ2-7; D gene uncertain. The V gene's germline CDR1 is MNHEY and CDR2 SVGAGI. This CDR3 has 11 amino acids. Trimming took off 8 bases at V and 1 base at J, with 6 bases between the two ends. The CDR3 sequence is CASRYSYEQYF. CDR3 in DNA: TGTGCCAGCCGCTATTCCTACGAGCAGTACTTC.

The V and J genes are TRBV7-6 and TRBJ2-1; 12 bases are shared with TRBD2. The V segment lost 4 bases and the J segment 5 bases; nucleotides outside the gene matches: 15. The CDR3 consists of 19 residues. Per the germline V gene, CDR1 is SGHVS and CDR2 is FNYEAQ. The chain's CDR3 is CASSSPRGGGLAGNNEQFF. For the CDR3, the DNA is TGTGCCAGCAGCTCCCCCAGGGGCGGTGGACTAGCGGGAAACAATGAGCAGTTCTTC.

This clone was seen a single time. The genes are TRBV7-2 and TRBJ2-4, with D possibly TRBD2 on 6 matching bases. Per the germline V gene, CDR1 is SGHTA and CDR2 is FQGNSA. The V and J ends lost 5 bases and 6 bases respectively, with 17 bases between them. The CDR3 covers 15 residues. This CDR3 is CASSTASGLPNIQYF. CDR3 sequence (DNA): TGTGCCAGCAGCACTGCCTCGGGACTTCCAAACATTCAGTACTTC.

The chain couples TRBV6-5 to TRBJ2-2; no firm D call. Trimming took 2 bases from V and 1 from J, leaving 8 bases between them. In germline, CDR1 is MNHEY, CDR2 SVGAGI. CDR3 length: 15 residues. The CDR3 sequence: CASSYNPENTGELFF. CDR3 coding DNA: TGTGCCAGCAGTTACAATCCAGAGAACACCGGGGAGCTGTTTTTT.

CDR3 amino acids: CASSRSHYYNEQFF. CDR3 DNA: TGTGCCAGCAGCCGGAGTCACTACTACAATGAGCAGTTCTTC. V usage is TRBV7-6 and J usage is TRBJ2-1; D uncertain. The CDR3 length is 14 residues. V lost 5 bases and J 3 bases, leaving 11 bases between the germline ends. Looked up from germline, CDR1 is SGHVS and CDR2 is FNYEAQ.

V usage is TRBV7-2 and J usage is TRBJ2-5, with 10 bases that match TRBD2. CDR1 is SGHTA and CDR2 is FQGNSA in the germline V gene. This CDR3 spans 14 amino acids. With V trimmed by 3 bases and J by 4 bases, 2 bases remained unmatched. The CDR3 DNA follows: TGTGCCAGCAGCTTCGCTAGCGGGGGAGAGACCCAGTACTTC. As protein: CASSFASGGETQYF.

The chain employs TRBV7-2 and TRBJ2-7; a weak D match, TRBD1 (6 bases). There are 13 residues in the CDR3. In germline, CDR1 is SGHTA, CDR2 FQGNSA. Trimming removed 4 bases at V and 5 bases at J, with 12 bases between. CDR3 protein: CASSSHRAHEQYF. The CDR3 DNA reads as TGTGCCAGCAGCTCCCACAGGGCCCACGAGCAGTACTTC.

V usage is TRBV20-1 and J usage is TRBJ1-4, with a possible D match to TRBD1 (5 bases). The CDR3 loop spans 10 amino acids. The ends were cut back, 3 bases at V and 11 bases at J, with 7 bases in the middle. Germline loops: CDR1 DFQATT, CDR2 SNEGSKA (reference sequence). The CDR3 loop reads CSARRGKLFF. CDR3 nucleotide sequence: TGCAGTGCTAGGCGGGGGAAACTGTTTTTT.

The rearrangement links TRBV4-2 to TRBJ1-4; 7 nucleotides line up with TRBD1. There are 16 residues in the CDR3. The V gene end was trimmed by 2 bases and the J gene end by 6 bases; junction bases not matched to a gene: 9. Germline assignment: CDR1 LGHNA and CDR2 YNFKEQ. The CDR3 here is CASSQQDRAPYEKLFF. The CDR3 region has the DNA TGTGCCAGCAGCCAACAAGACAGGGCCCCCTATGAAAAACTGTTTTTT.

This chain's CDR3 is CASSFLSLNTEAFF. The CDR3 nucleotides read TGTGCCAGCAGCTTCTTGTCCCTGAACACTGAAGCTTTCTTT. The V and J genes are TRBV13 and TRBJ1-1, with D hard to call. CDR3 length: 14 amino acids. The germline gives CDR1 PRHDT, CDR2 FYEKMQ (reference sequence). The V end lost 3 bases, the J end lost 0 bases, and 8 bases lay between the germline ends.

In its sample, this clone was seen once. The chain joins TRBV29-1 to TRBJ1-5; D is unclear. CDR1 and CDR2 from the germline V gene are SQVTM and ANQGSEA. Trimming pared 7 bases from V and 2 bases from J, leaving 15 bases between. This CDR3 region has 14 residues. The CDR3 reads CSASGGSGNQPQHF. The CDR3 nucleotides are TGCAGCGCGTCAGGAGGATCGGGCAATCAGCCCCAGCATTTT.

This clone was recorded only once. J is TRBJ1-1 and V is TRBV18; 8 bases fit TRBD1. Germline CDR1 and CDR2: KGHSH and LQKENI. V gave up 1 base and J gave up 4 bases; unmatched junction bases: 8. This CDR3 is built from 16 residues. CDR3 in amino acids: CASSPRRTGLGTEAFF. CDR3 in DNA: TGTGCCAGCTCACCACGCAGGACAGGGCTCGGCACTGAAGCTTTCTTT.

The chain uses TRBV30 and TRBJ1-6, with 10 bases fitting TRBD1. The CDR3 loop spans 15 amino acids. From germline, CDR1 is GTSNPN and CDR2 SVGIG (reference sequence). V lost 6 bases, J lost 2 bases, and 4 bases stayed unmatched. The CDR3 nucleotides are TGTGCCTGCGGACAGGGGGGAGCCTATAATTCACCCCTCCACTTT. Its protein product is CACGQGGAYNSPLHF.

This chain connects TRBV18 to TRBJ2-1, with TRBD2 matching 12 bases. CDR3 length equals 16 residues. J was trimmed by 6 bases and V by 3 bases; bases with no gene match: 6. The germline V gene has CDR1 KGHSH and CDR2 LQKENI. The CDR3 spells CASSPPRLAGVNEQFF. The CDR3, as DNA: TGTGCCAGCTCACCGCCGCGACTAGCGGGAGTCAATGAGCAGTTCTTC.

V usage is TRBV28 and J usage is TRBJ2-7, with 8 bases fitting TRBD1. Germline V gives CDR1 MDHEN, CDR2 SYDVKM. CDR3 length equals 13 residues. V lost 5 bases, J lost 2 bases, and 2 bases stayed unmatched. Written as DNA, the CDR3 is TGTGCCAGCAGTCGGACAGGGCCCTACGAGCAGTACTTC. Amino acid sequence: CASSRTGPYEQYF.

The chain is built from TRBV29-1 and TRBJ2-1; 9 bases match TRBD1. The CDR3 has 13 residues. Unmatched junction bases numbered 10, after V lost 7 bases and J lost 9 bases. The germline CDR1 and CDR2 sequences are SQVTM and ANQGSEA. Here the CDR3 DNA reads TGCAGCGGGGGACAGGGAGGTTTCAGTGAGCAGTTCTTC. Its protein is CSGGQGGFSEQFF.

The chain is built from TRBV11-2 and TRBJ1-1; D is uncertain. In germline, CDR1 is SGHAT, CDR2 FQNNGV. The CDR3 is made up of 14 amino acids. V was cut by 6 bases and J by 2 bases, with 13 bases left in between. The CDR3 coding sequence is TGTGCCAGCAGAAGGAGTTATGACAACACTGAAGCTTTCTTT. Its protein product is CASRRSYDNTEAFF.

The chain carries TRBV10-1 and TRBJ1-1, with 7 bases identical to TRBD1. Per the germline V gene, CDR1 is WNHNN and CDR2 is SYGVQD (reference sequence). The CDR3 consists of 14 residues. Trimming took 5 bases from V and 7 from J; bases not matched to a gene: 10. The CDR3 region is CASSQKRGLGEAFF. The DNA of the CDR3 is TGCGCCAGCAGTCAGAAAAGGGGGCTTGGTGAAGCTTTCTTT.

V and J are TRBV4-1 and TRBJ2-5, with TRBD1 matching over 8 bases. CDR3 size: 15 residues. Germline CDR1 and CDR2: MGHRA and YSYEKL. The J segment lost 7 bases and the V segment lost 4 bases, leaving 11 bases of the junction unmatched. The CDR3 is CASSPQTGAAGTQYF. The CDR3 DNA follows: TGCGCCAGCAGCCCCCAGACAGGGGCGGCGGGGACCCAGTACTTC.

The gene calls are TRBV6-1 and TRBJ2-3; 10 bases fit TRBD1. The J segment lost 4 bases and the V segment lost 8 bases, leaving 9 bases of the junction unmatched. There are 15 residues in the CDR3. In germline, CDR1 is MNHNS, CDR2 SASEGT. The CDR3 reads CASLDRGRGSDTQYF. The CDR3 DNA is TGTGCCAGCCTTGACAGGGGGCGAGGGTCAGATACGCAGTATTTT.

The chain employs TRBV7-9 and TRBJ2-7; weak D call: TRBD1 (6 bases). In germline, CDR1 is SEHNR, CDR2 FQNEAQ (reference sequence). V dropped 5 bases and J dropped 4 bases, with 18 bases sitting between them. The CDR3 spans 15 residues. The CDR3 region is CASSHRQDPGYEQYF. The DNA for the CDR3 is TGTGCCAGCAGCCACAGACAGGACCCAGGGTACGAGCAGTACTTC.

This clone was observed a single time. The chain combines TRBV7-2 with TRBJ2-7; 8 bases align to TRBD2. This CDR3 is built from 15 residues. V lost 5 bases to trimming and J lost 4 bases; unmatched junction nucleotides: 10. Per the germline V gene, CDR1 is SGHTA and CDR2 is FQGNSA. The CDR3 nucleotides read TGTGCCAGCAGCCCCTTTAGCGGGATGAATTACGAGCAGTACTTC. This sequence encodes CASSPFSGMNYEQYF.

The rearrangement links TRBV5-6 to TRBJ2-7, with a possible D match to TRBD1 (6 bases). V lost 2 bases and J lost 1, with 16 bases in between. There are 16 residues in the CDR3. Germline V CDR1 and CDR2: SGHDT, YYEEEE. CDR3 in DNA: TGTGCCAGCAGCTTTTACGGGACACAAAATTCCTACGAGCAGTACTTC. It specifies CASSFYGTQNSYEQYF.

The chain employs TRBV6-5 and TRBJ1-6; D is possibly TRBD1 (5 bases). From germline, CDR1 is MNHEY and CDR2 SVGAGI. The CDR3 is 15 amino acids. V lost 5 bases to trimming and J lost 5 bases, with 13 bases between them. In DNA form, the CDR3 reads TGTGCCAGCAGTGTGGTCGGGGGGGATAATTCACCCCTCCACTTT. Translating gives CASSVVGGDNSPLHF.

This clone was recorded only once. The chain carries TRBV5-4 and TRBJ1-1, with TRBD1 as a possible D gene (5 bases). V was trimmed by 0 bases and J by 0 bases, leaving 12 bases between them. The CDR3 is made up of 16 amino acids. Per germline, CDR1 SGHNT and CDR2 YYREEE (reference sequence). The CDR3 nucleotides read TGTGCCAGCAGCTTGGGTGTGGTAGGGGTGAACACTGAAGCTTTCTTT. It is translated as CASSLGVVGVNTEAFF.

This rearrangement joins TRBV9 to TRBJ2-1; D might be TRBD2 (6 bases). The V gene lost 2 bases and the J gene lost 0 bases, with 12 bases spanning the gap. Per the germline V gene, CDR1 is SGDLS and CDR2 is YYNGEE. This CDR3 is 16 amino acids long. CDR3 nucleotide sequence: TGTGCCAGCAGCGTGACGGGGGTCCGCTCCTACAATGAGCAGTTCTTC. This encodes CASSVTGVRSYNEQFF.

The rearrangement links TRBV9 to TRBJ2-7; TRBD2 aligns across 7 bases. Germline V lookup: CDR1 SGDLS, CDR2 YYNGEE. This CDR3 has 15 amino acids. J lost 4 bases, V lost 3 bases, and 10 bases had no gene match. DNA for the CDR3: TGTGCCAGCAGCGGCGGGGCTAGCGGTTGGTACGAGCAGTACTTC. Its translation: CASSGGASGWYEQYF.

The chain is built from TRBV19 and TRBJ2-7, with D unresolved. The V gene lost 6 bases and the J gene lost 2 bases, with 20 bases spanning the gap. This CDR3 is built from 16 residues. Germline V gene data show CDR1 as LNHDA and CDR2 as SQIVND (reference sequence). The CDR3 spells CASSLAHSSYAYEQYF. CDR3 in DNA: TGTGCCAGTAGCCTCGCCCACTCGAGTTACGCCTACGAGCAGTACTTC.

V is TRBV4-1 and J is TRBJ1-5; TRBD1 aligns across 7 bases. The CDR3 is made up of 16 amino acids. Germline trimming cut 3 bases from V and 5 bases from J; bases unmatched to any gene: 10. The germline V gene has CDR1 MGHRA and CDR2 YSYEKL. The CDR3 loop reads CASSQGTGASDQPQHF. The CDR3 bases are TGCGCCAGCAGCCAGGGAACAGGGGCTTCTGATCAGCCCCAGCATTTT.